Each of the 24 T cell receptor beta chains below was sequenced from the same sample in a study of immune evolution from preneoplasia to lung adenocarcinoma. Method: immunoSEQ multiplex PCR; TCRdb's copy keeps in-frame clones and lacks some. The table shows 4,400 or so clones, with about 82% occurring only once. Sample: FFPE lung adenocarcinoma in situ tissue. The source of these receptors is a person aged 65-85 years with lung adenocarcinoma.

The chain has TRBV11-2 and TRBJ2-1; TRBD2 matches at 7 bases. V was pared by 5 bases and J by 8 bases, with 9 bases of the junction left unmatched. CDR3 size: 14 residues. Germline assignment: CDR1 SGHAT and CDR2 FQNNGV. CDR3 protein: CASSPGLEGDEQFF. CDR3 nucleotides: TGTGCCAGCAGCCCAGGACTAGAAGGGGATGAGCAGTTCTTC.

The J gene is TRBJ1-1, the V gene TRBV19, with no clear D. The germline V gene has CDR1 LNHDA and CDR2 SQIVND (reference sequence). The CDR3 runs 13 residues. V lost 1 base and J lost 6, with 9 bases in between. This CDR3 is CASSIVARPEAFF. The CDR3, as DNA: TGTGCCAGTAGTATAGTCGCGAGACCTGAAGCTTTCTTT.

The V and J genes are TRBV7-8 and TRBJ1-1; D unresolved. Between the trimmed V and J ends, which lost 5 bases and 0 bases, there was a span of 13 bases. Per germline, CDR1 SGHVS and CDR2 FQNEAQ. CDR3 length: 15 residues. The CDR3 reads CASSLSNFMNTEAFF. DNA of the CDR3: TGTGCCAGCAGCCTAAGTAACTTCATGAACACTGAAGCTTTCTTT.

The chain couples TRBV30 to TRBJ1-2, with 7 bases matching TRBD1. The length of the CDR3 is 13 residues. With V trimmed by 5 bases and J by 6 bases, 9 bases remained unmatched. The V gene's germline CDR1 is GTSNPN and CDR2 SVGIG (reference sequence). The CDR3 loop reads CAWGPGTVHGYTF. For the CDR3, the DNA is TGTGCCTGGGGCCCTGGGACAGTTCATGGCTACACCTTC.

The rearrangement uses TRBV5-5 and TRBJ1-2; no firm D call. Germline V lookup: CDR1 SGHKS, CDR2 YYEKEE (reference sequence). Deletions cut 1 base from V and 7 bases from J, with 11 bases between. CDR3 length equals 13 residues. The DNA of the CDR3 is TGTGCCAGCAGCTTGAGGGTAGAAGTTGGCTACACCTTC. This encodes CASSLRVEVGYTF.

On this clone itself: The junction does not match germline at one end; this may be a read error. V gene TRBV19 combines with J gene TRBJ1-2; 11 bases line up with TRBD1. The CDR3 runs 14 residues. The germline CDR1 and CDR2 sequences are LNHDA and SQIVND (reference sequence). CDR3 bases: TGTGCCAGCAGTACGGACAGGGGGCTGAGTGGCTACACCTTC. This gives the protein CASSTDRGLSGYTF.

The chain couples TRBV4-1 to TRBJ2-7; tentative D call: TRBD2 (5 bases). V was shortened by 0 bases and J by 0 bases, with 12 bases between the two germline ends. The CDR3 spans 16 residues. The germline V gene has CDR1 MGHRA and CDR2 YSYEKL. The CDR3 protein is CASSQDSSGSSYEQYF. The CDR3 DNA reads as TGCGCCAGCAGCCAAGATAGCAGCGGTAGCTCCTACGAGCAGTACTTC.

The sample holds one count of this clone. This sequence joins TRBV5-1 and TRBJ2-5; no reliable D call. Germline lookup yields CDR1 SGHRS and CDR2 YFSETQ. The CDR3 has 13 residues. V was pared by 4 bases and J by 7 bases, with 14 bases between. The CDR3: CASSPDGGRTQYF. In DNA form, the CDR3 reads TGCGCCAGCAGCCCGGACGGCGGACGGACCCAGTACTTC. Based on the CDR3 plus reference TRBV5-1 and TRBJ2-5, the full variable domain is KAGVTQTPRYLIKTRGQQVTLSCSPISGHRSVSWYQQTPGQGLQFLFEYFSETQRNKGNFPGRFSGRQFSNSRSEMNVSTLELGDSALYLCASSPDGGRTQYFGPGTRLLVL.

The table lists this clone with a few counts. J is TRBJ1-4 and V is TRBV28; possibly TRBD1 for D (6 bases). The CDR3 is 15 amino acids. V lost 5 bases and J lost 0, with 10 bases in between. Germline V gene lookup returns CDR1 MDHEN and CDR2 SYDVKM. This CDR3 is CASSTRTATNEKLFF. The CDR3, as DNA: TGTGCCAGCAGTACCCGGACAGCAACTAATGAAAAACTGTTTTTT.

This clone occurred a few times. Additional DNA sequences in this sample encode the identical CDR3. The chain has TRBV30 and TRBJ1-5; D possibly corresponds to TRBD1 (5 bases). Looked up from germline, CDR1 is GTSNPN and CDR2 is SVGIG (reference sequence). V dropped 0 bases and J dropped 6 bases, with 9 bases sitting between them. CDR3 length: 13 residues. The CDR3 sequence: CAWSVRGLQPQHF. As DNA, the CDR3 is TGTGCCTGGAGTGTAAGGGGTCTTCAGCCCCAGCATTTT. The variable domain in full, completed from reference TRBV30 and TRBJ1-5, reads SQTIHQWPATLVQPVGSPLSLECTVEGTSNPNLYWYRQAAGRGLQLLFYSVGIGQISSEVPQNLSASRPQDRQFILSSKKLLLSDSGFYLCAWSVRGLQPQHFGDGTRLSIL.

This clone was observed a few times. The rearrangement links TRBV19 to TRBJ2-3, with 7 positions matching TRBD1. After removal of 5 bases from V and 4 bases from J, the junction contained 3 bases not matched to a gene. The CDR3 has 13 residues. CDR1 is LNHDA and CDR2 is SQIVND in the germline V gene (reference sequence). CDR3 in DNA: TGTGCCAGTAGTTCCCAGGGGGCAGATACGCAGTATTTT. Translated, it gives CASSSQGADTQYF. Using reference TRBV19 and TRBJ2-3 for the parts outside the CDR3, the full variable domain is DGGITQSPKYLFRKEGQNVTLSCEQNLNHDAMYWYRQDPGQGLRLIYYSQIVNDFQKGDIAEGYSVSREKKESFPLTVTSAQKNPTAFYLCASSSQGADTQYFGPGTRLTVL.

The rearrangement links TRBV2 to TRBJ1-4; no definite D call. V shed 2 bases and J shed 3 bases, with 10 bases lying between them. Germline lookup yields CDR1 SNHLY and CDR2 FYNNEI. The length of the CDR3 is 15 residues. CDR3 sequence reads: CASSEYLGPNEKLFF. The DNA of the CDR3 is TGTGCCAGCAGTGAATATCTTGGTCCTAATGAAAAACTGTTTTTT.

The CDR3 reads CAWRTAPLGGYTF. The CDR3 DNA is TGTGCCTGGAGGACCGCTCCCTTGGGTGGCTACACCTTC. The chain joins TRBV30 to TRBJ1-2; D is ambiguous. The CDR3 is made up of 13 amino acids. Germline CDR1 is GTSNPN and CDR2 is SVGIG (reference sequence). Trimming shortened V by 3 bases and J by 7 bases, and 15 bases separated the two germline ends. Combining the CDR3 with reference TRBV30 and TRBJ1-2 gives the whole variable domain SQTIHQWPATLVQPVGSPLSLECTVEGTSNPNLYWYRQAAGRGLQLLFYSVGIGQISSEVPQNLSASRPQDRQFILSSKKLLLSDSGFYLCAWRTAPLGGYTFGSGTRLTVV.

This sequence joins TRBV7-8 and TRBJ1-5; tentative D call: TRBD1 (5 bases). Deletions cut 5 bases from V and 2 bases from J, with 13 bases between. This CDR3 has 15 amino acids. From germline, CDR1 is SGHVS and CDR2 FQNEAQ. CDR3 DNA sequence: TGTGCCAGCAGCCGTGGGCAGGGAGGCAATCAGCCCCAGCATTTT. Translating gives CASSRGQGGNQPQHF.

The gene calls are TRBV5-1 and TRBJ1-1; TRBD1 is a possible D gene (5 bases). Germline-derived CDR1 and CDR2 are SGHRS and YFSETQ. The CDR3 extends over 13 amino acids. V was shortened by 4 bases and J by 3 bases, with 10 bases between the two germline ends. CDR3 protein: CASSRQSDTEAFF. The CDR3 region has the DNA TGCGCCAGCAGCCGACAGTCGGACACTGAAGCTTTCTTT.

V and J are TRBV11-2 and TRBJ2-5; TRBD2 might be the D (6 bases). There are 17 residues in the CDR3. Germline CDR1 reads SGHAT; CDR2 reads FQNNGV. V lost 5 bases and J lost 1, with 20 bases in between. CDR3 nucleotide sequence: TGTGCCAGCAGCCGGACGTACAGCGCGGGAACCCAAGAGACCCAGTACTTC. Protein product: CASSRTYSAGTQETQYF.

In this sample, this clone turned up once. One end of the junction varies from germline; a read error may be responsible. The DNA for the CDR3 is TGTGTCACCAGCAGCAACAGGGGTACTGGGGCCAACGTCCTGACTTTC. Translating gives CVTSSNRGTGANVLTF. The gene calls are TRBV15 and TRBJ2-6; 7 nucleotides agree with TRBD1. Germline V gene data show CDR1 as LNHNV and CDR2 as YYDKDF (reference sequence). This CDR3 is 16 amino acids long.

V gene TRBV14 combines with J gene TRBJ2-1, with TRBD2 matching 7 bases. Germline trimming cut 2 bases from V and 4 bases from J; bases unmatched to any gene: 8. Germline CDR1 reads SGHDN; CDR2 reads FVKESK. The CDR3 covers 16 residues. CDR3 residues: CASSQWGRAAYNEQFF. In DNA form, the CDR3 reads TGTGCCAGCAGCCAATGGGGGAGGGCGGCATACAATGAGCAGTTCTTC.

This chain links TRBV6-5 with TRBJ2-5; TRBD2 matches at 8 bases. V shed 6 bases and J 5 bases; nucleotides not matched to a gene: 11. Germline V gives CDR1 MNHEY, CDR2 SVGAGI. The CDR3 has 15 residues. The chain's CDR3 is CASRPVAGSGETQYF. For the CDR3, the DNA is TGTGCCAGCAGACCAGTAGCGGGATCGGGGGAGACCCAGTACTTC.

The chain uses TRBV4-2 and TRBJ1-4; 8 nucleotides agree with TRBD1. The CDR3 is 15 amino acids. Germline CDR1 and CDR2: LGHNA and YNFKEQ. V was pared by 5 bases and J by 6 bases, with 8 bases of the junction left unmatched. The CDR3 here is CASSNTGGWYEKLFF. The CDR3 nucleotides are TGTGCCAGCAGCAATACAGGGGGATGGTATGAAAAACTGTTTTTT.

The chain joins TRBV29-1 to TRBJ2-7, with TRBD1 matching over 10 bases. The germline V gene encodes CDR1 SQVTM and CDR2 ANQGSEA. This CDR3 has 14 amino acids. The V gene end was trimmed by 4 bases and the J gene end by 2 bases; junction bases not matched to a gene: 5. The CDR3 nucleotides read TGCAGCGTTGCTCCGGGACAGGGGACCTACGAGCAGTACTTC. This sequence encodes CSVAPGQGTYEQYF.

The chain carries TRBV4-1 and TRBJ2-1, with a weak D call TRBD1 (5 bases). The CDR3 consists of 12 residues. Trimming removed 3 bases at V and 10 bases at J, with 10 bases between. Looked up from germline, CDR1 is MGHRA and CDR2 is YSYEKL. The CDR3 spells CASSQAGKEQFF. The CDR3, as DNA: TGCGCCAGCAGCCAGGCAGGGAAGGAGCAGTTCTTC.

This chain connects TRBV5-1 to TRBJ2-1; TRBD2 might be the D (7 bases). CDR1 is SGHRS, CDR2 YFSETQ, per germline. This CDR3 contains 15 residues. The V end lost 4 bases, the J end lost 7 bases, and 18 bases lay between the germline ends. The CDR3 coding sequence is TGCGCCAGCAGCGGGATGGGAGGGGGGATGAATGAGCAGTTCTTC. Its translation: CASSGMGGGMNEQFF.

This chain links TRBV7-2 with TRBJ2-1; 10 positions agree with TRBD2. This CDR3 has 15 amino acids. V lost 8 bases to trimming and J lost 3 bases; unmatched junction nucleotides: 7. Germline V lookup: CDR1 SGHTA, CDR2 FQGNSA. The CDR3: CASHSGTSVYNEQFF. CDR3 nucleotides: TGTGCCAGCCACAGCGGGACTAGCGTCTACAATGAGCAGTTCTTC.